This is a list of T cell receptor beta chains from one sample in a study of patients and donors after allogeneic stem cell transplantation. TCRdb analysed the RT-PCR reads with MiXCR anew, one entry per CDR3 protein. In the table there are about a million distinct CDR3 sequences, approximately 19% of which are singletons. Sequencing was done on a sample of blood, either unsorted or a sorted T cell fraction (not recorded which). The receptors were gathered from a human donor who was either an allogeneic HSCT recipient or a stem cell or donor lymphocyte infusion donor (not recorded which). It is not recorded whose cells these are; they may come from a transplant donor. Each CDR3 is given with its conserved first and last residue. D genes are given only for firm matches. The size of a clone is reported for some rows only, either as once, few or many, or as a class for expanded clones.

V gene	J gene	D gene	clone size	CDR3 protein	CDR3 DNA
TRBV5-1	TRBJ2-7	TRBD2	-	CASSLGAGGGNEQYF	TGCGCCAGCAGCTTGGGAGCGGGAGGGGGAAACGAGCAGTACTTC
TRBV6-2/TRBV6-3	TRBJ2-1	-	many	CASSYLGGRFNEQFF	TGTGCCAGCAGTTATCTAGGGGGGAGATTCAATGAGCAGTTCTTC
TRBV3-1	TRBJ2-7	TRBD2	-	CASSLGTSGSNEQYF	TGTGCCAGCAGCCTGGGGACTAGCGGGAGTAACGAGCAGTACTTC
TRBV12-3/TRBV12-4	TRBJ2-1	TRBD2	few	CASSLIAGIGYNEQFF	TGTGCCAGCAGTTTAATAGCGGGCATTGGGTACAATGAGCAGTTCTTC
TRBV12-3/TRBV12-4	TRBJ2-5	TRBD1	-	CASRPKTPRGTRETQYF	TGTGCCAGCAGACCTAAAACGCCCAGGGGGACACGGGAGACCCAGTACTTC
TRBV2	TRBJ1-1	-	-	CASSESWRQLNTEAFF	TGTGCCAGCAGTGAAAGTTGGCGGCAGTTGAACACTGAAGCTTTCTTT
TRBV12-3/TRBV12-4	TRBJ2-3	-	many	CASSYVGTDTQYF	TGTGCCAGCAGTTATGTGGGAACAGATACGCAGTATTTT
TRBV10-3	TRBJ2-1	TRBD1	many	CAMGQGVTYNEQFF	TGTGCCATGGGACAGGGGGTTACCTACAATGAGCAGTTCTTC
TRBV30	TRBJ2-1	TRBD2	few	CAWSSGTSGTPLYNEQFF	TGTGCCTGGAGTTCCGGGACTAGCGGGACCCCTCTCTACAATGAGCAGTTCTTC
TRBV18	TRBJ2-1	-	-	CASSLYTTEQFF	TGTGCCAGCTCACTTTATACCACTGAGCAGTTCTTC
TRBV4-1	TRBJ1-5	-	-	CASSQVTPSNQPQHF	TGCGCCAGCAGCCAAGTAACCCCAAGCAATCAGCCCCAGCATTTT
TRBV12-3/TRBV12-4	TRBJ1-1	TRBD1	-	CASSLGERFLQGRNTEAFF	TGTGCCAGCAGTTTAGGGGAACGCTTCTTACAGGGGAGGAACACTGAAGCTTTCTTT
TRBV27	TRBJ1-1	-	-	CASSLSSRGTTEAFF	TGTGCCAGCAGTTTAAGTTCGCGGGGGACCACTGAAGCTTTCTTT
TRBV27	TRBJ2-6	TRBD1	few	CASSLATGAGANVLTF	TGTGCCAGCAGTTTAGCGACAGGGGCTGGGGCCAACGTCCTGACTTTC
TRBV7-2	TRBJ2-7	TRBD2	-	CASSLRSGAFSYEQYF	TGTGCCAGCAGCTTAAGGAGCGGGGCTTTCTCCTACGAGCAGTACTTC
TRBV3-1	TRBJ2-2	-	-	CASSLPTGANTGELFF	TGTGCCAGCAGCCTACCAACCGGGGCAAACACCGGGGAGCTGTTTTTT
TRBV20-1	TRBJ2-3	-	-	CSAEQQAPGEDTQYF	TGCAGTGCGGAACAACAGGCCCCCGGGGAGGATACGCAGTATTTT
TRBV4-1	TRBJ2-1	TRBD2	few	CASSRPSGDTYNEQFF	TGCGCCAGCAGCCGCCCTAGCGGCGATACGTACAATGAGCAGTTCTTC
TRBV30	TRBJ2-1	-	-	CAWSGGGGNNEQFF	TGTGCCTGGAGTGGAGGGGGGGGAAACAATGAGCAGTTCTTC
TRBV4-2	TRBJ1-1	-	few	CASSQEGGKNTEAFF	TGTGCCAGCAGCCAAGAGGGAGGGAAGAACACTGAAGCTTTCTTT
TRBV7-8	TRBJ2-3	-	-	CASSLVGYTDTQYF	TGTGCCAGCAGCTTAGTGGGGTACACAGATACGCAGTATTTT
TRBV29-1	TRBJ1-1	-	few	CSAVGHRKNTEAFF	TGCAGCGCTGTGGGACACCGAAAGAACACTGAAGCTTTCTTT
TRBV9	TRBJ2-3	TRBD2	few	CASSVSGGAITDTQYF	TGTGCCAGCAGCGTATCCGGGGGGGCCATCACAGATACGCAGTATTTT
TRBV29-1	TRBJ2-6	-	few	CSAVIGVGANVLTF	TGCAGCGCAGTGATAGGGGTTGGGGCCAACGTCCTGACTTTC
TRBV5-1	TRBJ2-7	TRBD2	few	CASRLSSGGSYEQYF	TGCGCCAGCAGGCTTAGTAGCGGGGGTTCCTACGAGCAGTACTTC
TRBV19	TRBJ2-5	-	few	CASSQTVTETQYF	TGTGCCAGTAGCCAAACAGTGACAGAGACCCAGTACTTC
TRBV12-3/TRBV12-4	TRBJ2-3	-	-	CASSYPGGSTDTQYF	TGTGCCAGCAGTTATCCAGGAGGAAGCACAGATACGCAGTATTTT
TRBV20-1	TRBJ1-1	-	many	CSARPPTAPEAFF	TGCAGTGCTAGGCCCCCGACAGCGCCTGAAGCTTTCTTT
TRBV29-1	TRBJ2-1	-	few	CSVDPPAYNEQFF	TGCAGCGTTGACCCCCCCGCCTACAATGAGCAGTTCTTC
TRBV6-1	TRBJ2-1	TRBD2	-	CASTPTLTSGDNEQFF	TGTGCCAGCACCCCCACCCTAACTAGCGGGGACAATGAGCAGTTCTTC
TRBV28	TRBJ1-5	-	-	CASRQQGTGQPQHF	TGTGCCAGCAGGCAACAGGGTACGGGTCAGCCCCAGCATTTT
TRBV5-1	TRBJ2-1	-	once	CASSGGALNNEQFF	TGCGCCAGCAGCGGAGGGGCCCTCAACAATGAGCAGTTCTTC
TRBV7-9	TRBJ2-3	-	few	CASSPLRSSTDTQYF	TGTGCCAGCAGCCCTCTGCGGTCTAGCACAGATACGCAGTATTTT
TRBV7-9	TRBJ1-5	TRBD1	few	CASSLGQGTSNQPQHF	TGTGCCAGCAGCTTGGGACAGGGGACTAGCAATCAGCCCCAGCATTTT